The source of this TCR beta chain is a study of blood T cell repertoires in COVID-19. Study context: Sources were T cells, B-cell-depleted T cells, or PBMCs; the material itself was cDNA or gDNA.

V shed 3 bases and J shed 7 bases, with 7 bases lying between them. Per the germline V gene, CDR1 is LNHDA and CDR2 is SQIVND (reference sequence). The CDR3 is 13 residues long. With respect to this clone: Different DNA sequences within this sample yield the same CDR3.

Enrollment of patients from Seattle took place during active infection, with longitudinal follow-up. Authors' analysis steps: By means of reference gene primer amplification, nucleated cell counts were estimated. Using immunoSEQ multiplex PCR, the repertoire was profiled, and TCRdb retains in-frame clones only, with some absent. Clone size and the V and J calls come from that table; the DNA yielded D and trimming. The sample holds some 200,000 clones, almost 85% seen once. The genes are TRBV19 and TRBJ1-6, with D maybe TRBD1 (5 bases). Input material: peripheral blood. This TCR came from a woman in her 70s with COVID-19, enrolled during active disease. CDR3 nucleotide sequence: TGTGCCAGTAGTATCGGGGGGAATTCACCCCTCCACTTT. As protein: CASSIGGNSPLHF.